The rows below give T cell receptor beta chains drawn from one sample of a study of neurological immune-mediated disorders. In TCRdb, the 5' RACE reads were re-called with MiXCR into one record per CDR3 protein. The sample comprises some 79,000 distinct CDR3 sequences, roughly 13% of which are singletons, and around 6.8% rests with the top ten. The sample comprised PBMCs. Receptors originate from a woman aged 45-60 years in good health. Both conserved end residues are part of each CDR3. A D gene is named only where the DNA matches it firmly.

D gene | J gene | V gene | CDR3 protein
NA | TRBJ1-6 | TRBV12-3/TRBV12-4 | CASSLSSYNSPLHF
NA | TRBJ2-3 | TRBV15 | CATSRDGTSTDTQYF
NA | TRBJ1-1 | TRBV6-5 | CASSYGQRNTEAFF
TRBD2 | TRBJ2-2 | TRBV11-1 | CASSFQASGRTGELFF
NA | TRBJ1-1 | TRBV12-3/TRBV12-4 | CASNLVGNTEAFF
NA | TRBJ2-5 | TRBV11-1 | CASSRRTSGDETQYF
NA | TRBJ2-3 | TRBV28 | CATRGKPSTDTQYF
NA | TRBJ1-1 | TRBV20-1 | CSARDQRGFTEAFF
NA | TRBJ2-5 | TRBV5-1 | CASSFYICSAGRGGRETQYF
NA | TRBJ2-5 | TRBV3-1 | CASSHLGIQETQYF
NA | TRBJ2-6 | TRBV5-1 | CASSNAATANFLSGANVLTF
TRBD2 | TRBJ2-1 | TRBV3-1 | CASSHSGRFNEQFF
TRBD2 | TRBJ2-3 | TRBV7-9 | CASRQAGGRPDTQYF
NA | TRBJ2-6 | TRBV5-1 | CAISPRLSGANVLIF
TRBD2 | TRBJ2-7 | TRBV28 | CASSLASSGRGEQYF
TRBD2 | TRBJ2-5 | TRBV5-1 | CASSLQGTAGETQYF